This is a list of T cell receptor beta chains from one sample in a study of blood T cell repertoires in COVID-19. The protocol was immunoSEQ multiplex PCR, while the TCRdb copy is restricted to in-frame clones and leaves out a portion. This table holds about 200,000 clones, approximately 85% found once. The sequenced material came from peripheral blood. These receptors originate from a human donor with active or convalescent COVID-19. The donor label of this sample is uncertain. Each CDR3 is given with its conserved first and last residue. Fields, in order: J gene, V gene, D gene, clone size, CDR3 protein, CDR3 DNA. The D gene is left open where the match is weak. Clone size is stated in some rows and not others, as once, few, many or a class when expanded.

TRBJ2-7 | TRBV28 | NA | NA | CASSLGSAEQYF | TGTGCCAGCAGTTTAGGCAGCGCCGAGCAGTACTTC
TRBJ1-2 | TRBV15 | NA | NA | CATSVRQGASSNYGYTF | TGTGCCACCAGCGTCCGACAAGGGGCTTCATCTAACTATGGCTACACTTTC
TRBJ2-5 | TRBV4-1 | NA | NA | CASSQDTGFRETQYF | TGCGCCAGCAGCCAAGATACAGGGTTTCGGGAGACCCAGTACTTC
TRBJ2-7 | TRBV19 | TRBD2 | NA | CASKEREGYEQYF | TGTGCCAGTAAGGAGCGGGAGGGCTACGAGCAGTACTTC
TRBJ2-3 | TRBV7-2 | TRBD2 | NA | CASSFLGTSGRARDTQYF | TGTGCCAGCAGCTTCCTCGGGACTAGCGGGAGGGCGAGAGATACGCAGTATTTT
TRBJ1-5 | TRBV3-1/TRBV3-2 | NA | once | CASSQDTIQPQHF | TGTGCCAGCAGCCAGGACACGATCCAGCCCCAGCATTTT
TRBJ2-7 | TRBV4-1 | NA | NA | CASSPYPLIASGSYEQYF | TGCGCCAGCAGCCCCTATCCCCTGATTGCCAGCGGGTCCTACGAGCAGTACTTC
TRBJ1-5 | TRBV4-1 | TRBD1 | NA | CASSDRVDQPQHF | TGCGCCAGCAGCGACAGGGTAGATCAGCCCCAGCATTTT
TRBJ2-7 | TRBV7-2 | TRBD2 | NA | CASSLVSSGDTYEQYF | TGTGCCAGCAGCTTAGTCTCTAGCGGGGATACCTACGAGCAGTACTTC
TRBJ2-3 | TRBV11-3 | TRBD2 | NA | CASSLTAGVLQYTQYF | TGTGCCAGCAGCTTAACAGCGGGGGTTCTCCAGTATACGCAGTATTTT
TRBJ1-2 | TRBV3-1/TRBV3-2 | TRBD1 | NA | CASRGTGVNYGYTF | TGTGCCAGCCGTGGGACAGGGGTTAACTATGGCTACACCTTC
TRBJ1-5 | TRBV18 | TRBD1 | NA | CASSPRTGADQPQHF | TGTGCCAGCTCACCTAGGACAGGGGCGGATCAGCCCCAGCATTTT
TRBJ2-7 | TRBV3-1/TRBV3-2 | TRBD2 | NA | CASSLRLAGVSYEQYF | TGTGCCAGCAGCCTGAGACTAGCGGGAGTTTCCTACGAGCAGTACTTC
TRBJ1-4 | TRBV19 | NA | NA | CASSTQGPFVLFF | TGTGCCAGTAGTACGCAGGGTCCTTTTGTACTGTTTTTT
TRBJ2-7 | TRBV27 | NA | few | CASSRVSGTTQTEQYF | TGTGCCAGCAGCAGAGTCTCCGGGACAACACAGACCGAGCAGTACTTC
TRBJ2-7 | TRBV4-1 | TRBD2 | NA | CASSQDASGGANYEQYF | TGCGCCAGCAGCCAAGATGCTAGCGGGGGGGCTAATTACGAGCAGTACTTC
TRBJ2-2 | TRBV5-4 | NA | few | CASTSYRNTGELFF | TGTGCCAGCACCTCTTACAGGAACACCGGGGAGCTGTTTTTT
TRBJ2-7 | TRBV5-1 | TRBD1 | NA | CASSPGQASYEQYF | TGCGCCAGCAGCCCGGGACAGGCGTCCTACGAGCAGTACTTC
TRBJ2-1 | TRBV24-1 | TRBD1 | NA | CATSATIGTGFHEQFF | TGTGCCACCAGTGCCACAATCGGGACAGGGTTCCATGAGCAGTTCTTC
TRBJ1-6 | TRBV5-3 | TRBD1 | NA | CARSLEGDSDSYNSPLHF | TGTGCCAGAAGCTTGGAAGGGGACAGTGACTCCTATAATTCACCCCTCCACTTT
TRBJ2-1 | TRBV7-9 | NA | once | CASSLESSYNEQFF | TGTGCCAGCAGCTTAGAGAGCTCCTACAATGAGCAGTTCTTC
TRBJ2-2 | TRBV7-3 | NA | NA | CASSLGPGLTGELFF | TGTGCCAGCAGCTTAGGCCCGGGACTCACCGGGGAGCTGTTTTTT
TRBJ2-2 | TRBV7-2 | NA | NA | CASSLSDYTGELFF | TGTGCCAGCAGCTTATCAGATTACACCGGGGAGCTGTTTTTT
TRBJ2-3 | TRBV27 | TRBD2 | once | CASSLPSGRRGLTDTQYF | TGTGCCAGCAGTTTACCTAGCGGGAGGCGGGGCCTCACAGATACGCAGTATTTT
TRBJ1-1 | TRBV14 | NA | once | CASSQSENLYGYTEAFF | TGTGCCAGCAGCCAAAGCGAAAATTTATACGGGTACACTGAAGCTTTCTTT
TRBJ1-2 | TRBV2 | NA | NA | CASSAGSYNYGYTF | TGTGCCAGCAGTGCAGGCAGTTATAACTATGGCTACACCTTC
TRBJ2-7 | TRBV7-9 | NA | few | CASSSDLGYEQYF | TGTGCCAGCAGCTCAGACTTAGGCTACGAGCAGTACTTC
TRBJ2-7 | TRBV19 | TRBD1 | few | CASSYGQGRGYEQYF | TGTGCCAGTAGTTACGGACAGGGCCGCGGCTACGAGCAGTACTTC
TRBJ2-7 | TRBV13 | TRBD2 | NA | CASSVFEAGLAVSYEQYF | TGTGCCAGCAGTGTTTTCGAGGCGGGACTAGCCGTTTCCTACGAGCAGTACTTC
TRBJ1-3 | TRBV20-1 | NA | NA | CSASAGGNTIYF | TGCAGTGCTAGTGCGGGGGGGAACACCATATATTTT
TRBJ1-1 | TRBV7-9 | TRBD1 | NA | CASSLGGQGVVTEAFF | TGTGCCAGCAGCTTAGGGGGACAGGGGGTTGTCACTGAAGCTTTCTTT
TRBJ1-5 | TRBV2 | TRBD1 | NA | CASNTGGSNQPQHF | TGTGCCAGCAACACAGGGGGGAGCAATCAGCCCCAGCATTTT
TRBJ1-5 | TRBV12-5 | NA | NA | CASGLGGPRGNQPQHF | TGTGCTAGTGGTTTGGGGGGGCCTAGGGGCAATCAGCCCCAGCATTTT
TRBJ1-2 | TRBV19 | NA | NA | CASSPRAGHGYGYTF | TGTGCCAGTAGTCCTCGTGCTGGGCACGGCTATGGCTACACCTTC
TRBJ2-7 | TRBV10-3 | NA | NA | CAISSADSYEQYF | TGTGCCATCAGCTCAGCGGACTCCTACGAGCAGTACTTC
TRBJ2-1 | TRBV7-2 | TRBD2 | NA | CASYSGGTSGSGEQFF | TGTGCCAGCTATTCTGGAGGGACTAGCGGATCGGGTGAGCAGTTCTTC
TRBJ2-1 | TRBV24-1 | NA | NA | CATRSTENNEQFF | TGTGCCACCAGAAGTACAGAGAACAATGAGCAGTTCTTC
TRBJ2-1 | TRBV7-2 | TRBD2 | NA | CASSSGLAGGNEQFF | TGTGCCAGCAGTTCCGGACTAGCGGGGGGGAATGAGCAGTTCTTC
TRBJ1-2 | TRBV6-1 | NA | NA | CASSEWTALNYGYTF | TGTGCCAGCAGTGAGTGGACAGCCCTTAACTATGGCTACACCTTC
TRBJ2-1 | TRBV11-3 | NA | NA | CASSLMRDVGYNEQFF | TGTGCCAGCAGCTTGATGCGGGACGTTGGGTACAATGAGCAGTTCTTC
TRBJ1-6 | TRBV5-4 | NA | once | CASSFRVGRHSPLHF | TGTGCCAGCAGCTTCCGAGTAGGGAGGCATTCACCCCTCCACTTT
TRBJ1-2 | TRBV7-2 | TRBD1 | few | CASRSVRGDYGYTF | TGTGCCAGCAGATCCGTCAGGGGGGACTATGGCTACACCTTC
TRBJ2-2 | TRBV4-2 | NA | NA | CASSQKQGSSTNTGELFF | TGTGCCAGCAGCCAAAAACAGGGATCCTCGACGAACACCGGGGAGCTGTTTTTT
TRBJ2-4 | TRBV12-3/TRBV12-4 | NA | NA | CASSPRRRDIQYF | TGTGCCAGCAGTCCACGTAGAAGAGACATTCAGTACTTC
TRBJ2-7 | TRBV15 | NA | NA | CATSGQRAASYEQYF | TGTGCCACCAGCGGGCAGCGGGCGGCCTCCTACGAGCAGTACTTC
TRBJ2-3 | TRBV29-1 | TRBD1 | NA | CSVDQGADTQYF | TGCAGCGTTGACCAGGGGGCAGATACGCAGTATTTT
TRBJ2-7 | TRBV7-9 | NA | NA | CASTRLRTDEQYF | TGTGCCAGCACCCGATTGCGAACGGACGAGCAGTACTTC
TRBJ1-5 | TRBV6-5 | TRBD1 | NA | CATRDSRMRNQPQHF | TGTGCCACGAGGGACAGCCGAATGAGAAATCAGCCCCAGCATTTT
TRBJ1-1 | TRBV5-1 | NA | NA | CASDPVGMNTEAFF | TGCGCCAGCGATCCAGTGGGCATGAACACTGAAGCTTTCTTT
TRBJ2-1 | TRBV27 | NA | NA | CASSPHNNEQFF | TGTGCCAGCAGTCCCCACAACAATGAGCAGTTCTTC
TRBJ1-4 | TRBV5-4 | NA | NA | CASSFGRGGEKLFF | TGTGCCAGCAGCTTCGGGAGGGGGGGTGAAAAACTGTTTTTT
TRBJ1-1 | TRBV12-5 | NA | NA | CASVMTDGAFF | TGTGCTAGTGTGATGACAGACGGAGCTTTCTTT
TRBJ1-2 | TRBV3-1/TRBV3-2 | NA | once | CASSPQGHGYTF | TGTGCCAGCAGCCCACAGGGTCATGGCTACACCTTC
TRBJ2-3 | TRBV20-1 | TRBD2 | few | CSASSGDTQYF | TGCAGTGCTAGTAGCGGGGATACGCAGTATTTT
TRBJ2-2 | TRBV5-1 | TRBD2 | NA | CASSLLPAGGFDPGELFF | TGCGCCAGCAGCCTTCTACCAGCGGGAGGTTTTGATCCCGGGGAGCTGTTTTTT
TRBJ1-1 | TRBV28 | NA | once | CASSQTGGGNTEAFF | TGTGCCAGCAGCCAGACAGGTGGGGGGAACACTGAAGCTTTCTTT
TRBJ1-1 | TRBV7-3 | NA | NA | CASSSRTDTEAFF | TGTGCCAGCAGCTCAAGGACAGACACTGAAGCTTTCTTT
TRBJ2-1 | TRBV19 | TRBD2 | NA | CASRVRGLAGDYNEQFF | TGTGCCAGTAGAGTCAGAGGACTAGCGGGAGATTACAATGAGCAGTTCTTC
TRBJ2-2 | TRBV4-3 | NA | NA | CASSQKGGTGELFF | TGCGCCAGCAGCCAAAAAGGGGGCACCGGGGAGCTGTTTTTT